The 21 T cell receptor beta chains reported below all come from one sample, sequenced in a study of cytomegalovirus exposure and HLA in healthy donors. Sequencing was performed with immunoSEQ multiplex PCR; in TCRdb, only in-frame clones are kept and a portion is missing. The top ten clones hold roughly 5.8% of a sample with about 60,000 clones, just over 90% of them seen once. The sequenced sample was PBMCs. The source of these receptors is a woman younger than 30 in good health and CMV-seronegative.

The chain employs TRBV5-1 and TRBJ1-5, with D tentatively TRBD1 (6 bases). The CDR3 covers 14 residues. The germline V gene has CDR1 SGHRS and CDR2 YFSETQ. Trimming removed 4 bases at V and 4 bases at J, with 12 bases between. Here the CDR3 reads CASSPMGANQPQHF. The CDR3 DNA follows: TGCGCCAGCAGCCCCATGGGGGCTAATCAGCCCCAGCATTTT.

The chain joins TRBV5-1 to TRBJ1-5, with D unclear. V was trimmed by 4 bases and J by 5 bases, leaving 10 bases between them. The CDR3 has 13 amino acids. Germline assignment: CDR1 SGHRS and CDR2 YFSETQ. DNA of the CDR3: TGCGCCAGCAGCCCGGAGGGTTATCAGCCCCAGCATTTT. This gives the protein CASSPEGYQPQHF.

The chain has TRBV2 and TRBJ2-5; a weak D match, TRBD2 (5 bases). CDR1 is SNHLY, CDR2 FYNNEI, per germline. CDR3 length: 13 residues. Trimming cost V 9 bases and J 2 bases, with 13 bases left between them. DNA of the CDR3: TGTGCCAGTGGTATGGGAGAGCAAGAGACCCAGTACTTC. Its translation: CASGMGEQETQYF.

The V call is TRBV19, the J call TRBJ2-1; 9 bases match TRBD2. Germline CDR1 is LNHDA and CDR2 is SQIVND (reference sequence). The CDR3 consists of 16 residues. The J segment lost 4 bases and the V segment lost 5 bases, leaving 9 bases of the junction unmatched. This CDR3 is CASSPLAGGPYNEQFF. The CDR3 coding sequence is TGTGCCAGTAGTCCCTTGGCGGGAGGGCCGTACAATGAGCAGTTCTTC.

The rearrangement links TRBV7-9 to TRBJ2-2; D ambiguous. The V gene lost 7 bases and the J gene lost 0 bases, with 15 bases spanning the gap. CDR3 length equals 16 residues. The germline V gene has CDR1 SEHNR and CDR2 FQNEAQ (reference sequence). Written as DNA, the CDR3 is TGTGCCAGCACTCCCCCCGAGCGAGCGAACACCGGGGAGCTGTTTTTT. Translated, it gives CASTPPERANTGELFF.

This rearrangement joins TRBV4-2 to TRBJ2-5; TRBD1 aligns across 9 bases. This CDR3 has 15 amino acids. Trimming at V came to 3 bases and at J to 6 bases, leaving 8 bases not matched to a gene. In germline, CDR1 is LGHNA, CDR2 YNFKEQ. The CDR3 is CASSQGTGLTQTQYF. CDR3 DNA sequence: TGTGCCAGCAGCCAGGGGACAGGGCTCACACAGACCCAGTACTTC.

This clone has just a few counts. The chain uses TRBV10-3 and TRBJ2-1, with a possible D match to TRBD2 (6 bases). V was cut by 8 bases and J by 7 bases, with 15 bases left in between. CDR1 is ENHRY and CDR2 is SYGVKD in the germline V gene. The CDR3 consists of 13 residues. The CDR3 reads CAIVGTELNEQFF. The CDR3 DNA reads TGTGCCATCGTGGGGACTGAACTAAATGAGCAGTTCTTC.

V and J are TRBV7-2 and TRBJ2-1; TRBD2 matches 8 bases. The CDR3 spans 14 residues. Germline V CDR1 and CDR2: SGHTA, FQGNSA. The V and J ends lost 3 bases and 7 bases, in that order; junction bases with no gene match: 5. CDR3 protein: CASSFGRGVNEQFF. CDR3 DNA: TGTGCCAGCAGCTTCGGGCGGGGGGTGAATGAGCAGTTCTTC.

The CDR3 sequence: CASSATVGTSHEQFF. As DNA, the CDR3 is TGTGCCAGCAGCGCCACGGTCGGGACTAGCCATGAGCAGTTCTTC. V and J are TRBV9 and TRBJ2-1; TRBD2 agrees at 9 bases. V trimming: 3 bases; J trimming: 8 bases; junction bases outside the gene matches: 9. The germline CDR1 and CDR2 sequences are SGDLS and YYNGEE. The CDR3 runs to 15 residues.

The table lists this clone with a few counts. The DNA for the CDR3 is TGTGCCAGCAGGGAGTTTGGAGATGGCTACACCTTC. Its translation is CASREFGDGYTF. The chain combines TRBV2 with TRBJ1-2; D is unclear. CDR1 is SNHLY and CDR2 is FYNNEI in the germline V gene. The CDR3 totals 12 residues. V shed 6 bases and J shed 6 bases, with 11 bases lying between them.

The genes are TRBV2 and TRBJ2-3, with 8 bases fitting TRBD2. The CDR3 runs to 13 residues. V gave up 6 bases and J gave up 5 bases; unmatched junction bases: 4. CDR1 and CDR2 (germline): SNHLY, FYNNEI. CDR3 bases: TGTGCCAGCAGACGGGAGGGTAAAGATACGCAGTATTTT. Its translation: CASRREGKDTQYF.

The V and J genes are TRBV7-9 and TRBJ2-7, with 8 nucleotides matching TRBD1. Germline V gives CDR1 SEHNR, CDR2 FQNEAQ (reference sequence). Unmatched junction bases numbered 7, after V lost 5 bases and J lost 1 base. There are 15 residues in the CDR3. The CDR3, as DNA: TGTGCCAGCAGCCCCCTCGGACAGGGATCCTACGAGCAGTACGTC. Residues: CASSPLGQGSYEQYV.

This chain links TRBV5-4 with TRBJ2-2; D remains ambiguous. With 4 bases removed from V and 5 bases from J, the gap between germline ends came to 12 bases. CDR3 length: 14 amino acids. Germline V gives CDR1 SGHNT, CDR2 YYREEE (reference sequence). The CDR3 sequence: CASSPQISTGELFF. The DNA for the CDR3 is TGTGCCAGCAGCCCCCAGATATCGACCGGGGAGCTGTTTTTT.

J is TRBJ1-1 and V is TRBV18, with D uncertain. Germline V gene data show CDR1 as KGHSH and CDR2 as LQKENI. The V and J ends lost 0 bases and 4 bases respectively, with 12 bases between them. This CDR3 contains 15 residues. CDR3 region: CASSPPASGSTEAFF. CDR3 coding DNA: TGTGCCAGCTCACCACCGGCCTCCGGGTCCACTGAAGCTTTCTTT.

This rearrangement joins TRBV4-1 to TRBJ1-4; TRBD1 aligns across 9 bases. CDR3 length: 16 amino acids. The germline CDR1 and CDR2 sequences are MGHRA and YSYEKL. V gave up 4 bases and J gave up 7 bases; unmatched junction bases: 10. This CDR3 reads CASSPNAGTGPEKLFF. The CDR3 DNA sequence: TGCGCCAGCAGCCCAAATGCCGGGACAGGGCCTGAAAAACTGTTTTTT.

CDR3 sequence reads: CASSMSGGSSYNEQFF. Written as DNA, the CDR3 is TGTGCCAGTAGTATGAGTGGGGGGAGCTCCTACAATGAGCAGTTCTTC. The rearrangement joins TRBV19 to TRBJ2-1, with D possibly matching TRBD2 (6 bases). The germline V gene has CDR1 LNHDA and CDR2 SQIVND (reference sequence). CDR3 size: 16 residues. The V and J ends lost 3 bases and 0 bases respectively, with 12 bases between them. The full variable domain, with the rest looked up from reference TRBV19 and TRBJ2-1, is DGGITQSPKYLFRKEGQNVTLSCEQNLNHDAMYWYRQDPGQGLRLIYYSQIVNDFQKGDIAEGYSVSREKKESFPLTVTSAQKNPTAFYLCASSMSGGSSYNEQFFGPGTRLTVL.

This chain uses TRBV18 with TRBJ1-6, with 10 positions matching TRBD1. The length of the CDR3 is 13 residues. The germline gives CDR1 KGHSH, CDR2 LQKENI. Trimming took 7 bases from V and 10 from J; bases not matched to a gene: 4. As DNA, the CDR3 is TGTGCCAGCTGTGGACAGGGGGGCTCACCCCTCCACTTT. Amino acid sequence: CASCGQGGSPLHF.

J is TRBJ2-7 and V is TRBV19; D ambiguous. The CDR3 totals 13 residues. The germline V gene has CDR1 LNHDA and CDR2 SQIVND (reference sequence). The V and J ends lost 4 bases and 3 bases respectively, with 10 bases between them. CDR3 in amino acids: CASSNRLGYEQYV. CDR3 bases: TGTGCCAGTAGTAATCGGTTGGGCTACGAGCAGTACGTC.

V usage is TRBV2 and J usage is TRBJ1-1; a weak D match, TRBD1 (5 bases). The V end lost 8 bases, the J end lost 0 bases, and 13 bases lay between the germline ends. There are 14 residues in the CDR3. In germline, CDR1 is SNHLY, CDR2 FYNNEI. CDR3: CASAGRVLNTEAFF. The CDR3 nucleotides are TGTGCCAGCGCTGGCAGGGTATTGAACACTGAAGCTTTCTTT.

The chain is built from TRBV4-2 and TRBJ1-3, with D perhaps matching TRBD1 (5 bases). The CDR3 extends over 17 amino acids. Looked up from germline, CDR1 is LGHNA and CDR2 is YNFKEQ. V was clipped by 2 bases and J by 0 bases, with 14 bases between them. CDR3 sequence: CASSQKPTGDSGNTIYF. CDR3 nucleotides: TGTGCCAGCAGCCAAAAACCGACGGGGGACTCTGGAAACACCATATATTTT.

V gene TRBV2 combines with J gene TRBJ1-5; D unresolved. Per the germline V gene, CDR1 is SNHLY and CDR2 is FYNNEI. The CDR3 length is 15 residues. V was clipped by 1 base and J by 7 bases, with 14 bases between them. DNA of the CDR3: TGTGCCAGCAGTGAAGGGAATGAGGATGAGCAGCCCCAGCATTTT. Translation gives CASSEGNEDEQPQHF.